What follows describes a single T cell receptor beta chain. Its antigen remains unknown. This sample stems from a study of naive CD8 T cells in extremely preterm neonates. Broader study findings: Preterm neonates had significantly lower iChao1 richness than other age groups. Compared with older groups, preterm CDR3s were shorter, with fewer N additions and less trimming.

Extremely preterm births at about 22-27 weeks of gestation supplied the samples. Mothers with known HIV infection were excluded. The ends were cut back, 0 bases at V and 2 bases at J, with 5 bases in the middle. Germline CDR1 reads MDHEN; CDR2 reads SYDVKM. The CDR3 contains 13 residues. Clones were sequenced by immunoSEQ multiplex PCR, and TCRdb holds only the in-frame ones, with some missing. The table shows about 960 clones, with 95% to 98% occurring only once. This clonotype was obtained from a girl who was born preterm. The material sequenced was naive CD8+ T cells from cord blood. V is TRBV28 and J is TRBJ2-7, with D possibly being TRBD1 (5 bases). CDR3 bases: TGTGCCAGCAGTTTATGGGACACCTACGAGCAGTACTTC. Translation gives CASSLWDTYEQYF. The full variable domain, rest sourced from reference TRBV28 and TRBJ2-7, is DVKVTQSSRYLVKRTGEKVFLECVQDMDHENMFWYRQDPGLGLRLIYFSYDVKMKEKGDIPEGYSVSREKKERFSLILESASTNQTSMYLCASSLWDTYEQYFGPGTRLTVT.